A selection of T cell receptor beta chains follows, all from one sample in a study of tumor-infiltrating lymphocytes in primary liver carcinoma. TCRdb recomputed calls from the multiplex PCR reads with MiXCR, one row per CDR3 protein. Altogether fewer than 400,000 distinct CDR3 sequences are present, approximately 60% being singletons, with the ten largest covering approximately 9%. Sequenced input: peripheral blood. These receptors were collected from a middle-aged man with primary liver carcinoma and hepatitis B virus infection. Both conserved end residues are part of each CDR3. A D gene is named only where the DNA matches it firmly. The listing skips clone size in some rows; elsewhere it reads once, few, many or a size class.

v_gene: TRBV11-1
abundance: NA
j_gene: TRBJ2-3
len: 16
d_gene: NA
CDR3nt: TGTGCCAGCAGCCCGTCTGGGGCCGGGGATACAGATACGCAGTATTTT
CDR3aa: CASSPSGAGDTDTQYF

v_gene: TRBV12-3/TRBV12-4
abundance: NA
j_gene: TRBJ2-1
len: 16
d_gene: NA
CDR3nt: TGTGCCAGCAGCCAAAGGGGAAGGGCGCACCAGGAAGAGCAGTTCTTC
CDR3aa: CASSQRGRAHQEEQFF

v_gene: TRBV29-1
abundance: many
j_gene: TRBJ2-3
len: 13
d_gene: TRBD1
CDR3nt: TGCAGCGTTGGTAGGGGGCCCGGAGATACGCAGTATTTT
CDR3aa: CSVGRGPGDTQYF

v_gene: TRBV6-1
abundance: NA
j_gene: TRBJ2-7
len: 12
d_gene: NA
CDR3nt: TGTGCCAGCAGTGAATTATCGGGCGAGCAGTACTTC
CDR3aa: CASSELSGEQYF

v_gene: TRBV4-3
abundance: NA
j_gene: TRBJ2-1
len: 18
d_gene: NA
CDR3nt: TGCGCCAGCAGCCAGGAGTTGTCGGGACCAGCGGGTTACAATGGGCAGTTCTTC
CDR3aa: CASSQELSGPAGYNGQFF

v_gene: TRBV5-1
abundance: few
j_gene: TRBJ2-1
len: 17
d_gene: NA
CDR3nt: TGCGCCAGCAGCTTGGGTCTCTTGCAAGAGGGTGGGAATGAGCAGTTCTTC
CDR3aa: CASSLGLLQEGGNEQFF

v_gene: TRBV5-6
abundance: few
j_gene: TRBJ2-3
len: 15
d_gene: TRBD2
CDR3nt: TGTGCCAGCAGCTTGCCTAGCGGGAGCACAGATACGCAGTATTTT
CDR3aa: CASSLPSGSTDTQYF

v_gene: TRBV20-1
abundance: once
j_gene: TRBJ2-1
len: 14
d_gene: TRBD2
CDR3nt: TGCAGTGCCAGGGGACTAGCGGGGGATAATGAGCAGTCCTTC
CDR3aa: CSARGLAGDNEQSF

v_gene: TRBV2
abundance: NA
j_gene: TRBJ2-2
len: 15
d_gene: NA
CDR3nt: TGTGCCAGCAGTGTCTTAACCCCGAACACCGGGGAGCTGTTTTTT
CDR3aa: CASSVLTPNTGELFF

v_gene: TRBV28
abundance: few
j_gene: TRBJ1-4
len: 15
d_gene: TRBD1
CDR3nt: TGTGCCAGCAGTTCCCCGGGACAGGGGAATGAAAAACTGTTTTTT
CDR3aa: CASSSPGQGNEKLFF

v_gene: TRBV14
abundance: NA
j_gene: TRBJ2-5
len: 14
d_gene: TRBD1
CDR3nt: TGTGCCAGCAGCCCCCGACAGGGTGGAGTGACCCAGTACTTC
CDR3aa: CASSPRQGGVTQYF

v_gene: TRBV10-3
abundance: NA
j_gene: TRBJ2-1
len: 12
d_gene: NA
CDR3nt: TGTGCCATCAGCCAAGGGCACTATGAGCAGCTCTTC
CDR3aa: CAISQGHYEQLF

v_gene: TRBV4-2
abundance: NA
j_gene: TRBJ2-3
len: 15
d_gene: NA
CDR3nt: TGTGCCAGCAGCCGAGGGGGTAGCCGCACAGATACGCCGTATTTT
CDR3aa: CASSRGGSRTDTPYF

v_gene: TRBV28
abundance: once
j_gene: TRBJ1-3
len: 15
d_gene: NA
CDR3nt: TGTGCCAGCAGTTGGAATGCGAATGCGGGAAACACCATATATTTT
CDR3aa: CASSWNANAGNTIYF

v_gene: TRBV11-2
abundance: NA
j_gene: TRBJ2-3
len: 14
d_gene: NA
CDR3nt: TGTGCCAGTGGCTTAGCGGCCTATACAGATACGCAGTATTTT
CDR3aa: CASGLAAYTDTQYF

v_gene: TRBV29-1
abundance: NA
j_gene: TRBJ2-3
len: 13
d_gene: NA
CDR3nt: TGCAGCTTCCGGGCAACTAGTGCAGATACGCAGTATTTT
CDR3aa: CSFRATSADTQYF

v_gene: TRBV11-1
abundance: once
j_gene: TRBJ2-2
len: 13
d_gene: NA
CDR3nt: TGTGCCTGTAGCTCCTGGGGGACCGGGGAGCTGTTTTTT
CDR3aa: CACSSWGTGELFF

v_gene: TRBV6-5
abundance: many
j_gene: TRBJ2-1
len: 16
d_gene: TRBD1
CDR3nt: TGTGCCAGCAGGAGCCTTACAGGGGATTGGTTAAATGAGCAGTTCTTC
CDR3aa: CASRSLTGDWLNEQFF

v_gene: TRBV10-3
abundance: NA
j_gene: TRBJ1-2
len: 15
d_gene: NA
CDR3nt: TGTGCCACCACCCTAGGACCTCCCCTTCGTGGTGGCTACACCTTC
CDR3aa: CATTLGPPLRGGYTF

v_gene: TRBV6-6
abundance: NA
j_gene: TRBJ2-1
len: 13
d_gene: TRBD2
CDR3nt: TGTGTCAACAGTGGACTAGCGGCCGATGAGCAGTTCTTC
CDR3aa: CVNSGLAADEQFF

v_gene: TRBV11-2
abundance: NA
j_gene: TRBJ2-1
len: 15
d_gene: TRBD2
CDR3nt: TGTGCCAGCAGTATGGGACTAGCGGACTACAATGAGCAGTTCTTC
CDR3aa: CASSMGLADYNEQFF

v_gene: TRBV2
abundance: NA
j_gene: TRBJ2-7
len: 13
d_gene: TRBD1
CDR3nt: TGTGCCAGCATGACAGGGCGGACCTACGAGCAGTACTTC
CDR3aa: CASMTGRTYEQYF

v_gene: TRBV28
abundance: few
j_gene: TRBJ1-3
len: 13
d_gene: NA
CDR3nt: TGTGCCAGCAGTCCAGGGTGGGGAAACACCATATATTTT
CDR3aa: CASSPGWGNTIYF

v_gene: TRBV11-1
abundance: NA
j_gene: TRBJ2-2
len: 16
d_gene: NA
CDR3nt: TGTGCCAGCAGCCCCGAGGGGCAGGGAGGTACCGGGAAGCTGTTTTTT
CDR3aa: CASSPEGQGGTGKLFF

v_gene: TRBV12-5
abundance: many
j_gene: TRBJ1-1
len: 13
d_gene: NA
CDR3nt: TGTGCTAGTGGCCGGGGAGAGAACACTGAAGCTTTCTTT
CDR3aa: CASGRGENTEAFF

v_gene: TRBV4-3
abundance: NA
j_gene: TRBJ2-5
len: 15
d_gene: TRBD1
CDR3nt: TGCGCCAGCAGCCAAGAGCTAGGGGGCGTAGAGACCCAGTGCTTC
CDR3aa: CASSQELGGVETQCF

v_gene: TRBV5-1
abundance: NA
j_gene: TRBJ2-3
len: 19
d_gene: TRBD2
CDR3nt: TGCGCCAGCAGCCCTGGACTAGGGACTAGCGGGAGGGCCTCAGATACGCAGTATTTT
CDR3aa: CASSPGLGTSGRASDTQYF

v_gene: TRBV10-3
abundance: many
j_gene: TRBJ2-3
len: 15
d_gene: NA
CDR3nt: TGTGCCATCAGTGAGGGAACTAAGACTGTAGATACGCAGTATTTT
CDR3aa: CAISEGTKTVDTQYF

v_gene: TRBV5-5
abundance: NA
j_gene: TRBJ1-3
len: 14
d_gene: NA
CDR3nt: TGTGCCAGCAGCTTGGGCAGCCCTGGAAACACCATATATTTT
CDR3aa: CASSLGSPGNTIYF

v_gene: TRBV11-3
abundance: few
j_gene: TRBJ2-1
len: 15
d_gene: TRBD2
CDR3nt: TGTGCCAGCGGCTTACAAGCGGGAGCCTACAATGAGCAGTTCTTC
CDR3aa: CASGLQAGAYNEQFF

v_gene: TRBV29-1
abundance: many
j_gene: TRBJ2-1
len: 14
d_gene: TRBD1
CDR3nt: TGCAGCGTGGCTCCGGGACAGTCCTACAATGAGCAGTTCTTC
CDR3aa: CSVAPGQSYNEQFF

v_gene: TRBV30
abundance: few
j_gene: TRBJ1-6
len: 13
d_gene: TRBD1
CDR3nt: TGTGCCTCACAACAGGGGAGGGAGTCACCCCTCCACTTT
CDR3aa: CASQQGRESPLHF

v_gene: TRBV4-3
abundance: once
j_gene: TRBJ2-3
len: 16
d_gene: TRBD2
CDR3nt: TGCGCCAGCAGCCAAGATCATCGGCGGGAGATAGATACACAGTATTTT
CDR3aa: CASSQDHRREIDTQYF

v_gene: TRBV29-1
abundance: NA
j_gene: TRBJ1-1
len: 13
d_gene: NA
CDR3nt: TGCAACGCCGGGTACGGGCTGAACACTGAAGTTTTCTTT
CDR3aa: CNAGYGLNTEVFF

v_gene: TRBV5-1
abundance: NA
j_gene: TRBJ2-3
len: 17
d_gene: TRBD2
CDR3nt: TGCGCCAGCAGCCATTTGACTAGCGGGAGGGCCGCAGATACGCAGTATTTT
CDR3aa: CASSHLTSGRAADTQYF